This paragraph reports one T cell receptor beta chain. The sample originates from a study of blood T cell repertoires in COVID-19. Across the whole study: Spain, Italy and the United States supplied samples that represented acute and convalescent COVID-19. T cells, B-cell-depleted T cells, or PBMCs supplied cDNA or gDNA.

The CDR3 is 14 residues long. The ends were cut back, 6 bases at V and 2 bases at J, with 11 bases in the middle. Germline CDR1 reads LNHDA; CDR2 reads SQIVND (reference sequence). Study processing details: Scientists estimated how many nucleated cells there were by amplifying reference gene primers. Assay used: immunoSEQ multiplex PCR; TCRdb lists only in-frame clones, some missing. V, J and clone size are those of that table, while D and trimming were read from the DNA. The sample consists of about 490,000 clones, approximately 85% of them appearing once. Sequencing input: peripheral blood. The origin of this receptor is a human donor in a cohort sampled during active COVID-19. The chain recombines TRBV19 with TRBJ1-5, with a weak D call TRBD1 (5 bases). The CDR3 sequence is CASRYGGGNQPQHF. In nucleotides, the CDR3 is TGTGCCAGTAGGTATGGGGGGGGCAATCAGCCCCAGCATTTT.